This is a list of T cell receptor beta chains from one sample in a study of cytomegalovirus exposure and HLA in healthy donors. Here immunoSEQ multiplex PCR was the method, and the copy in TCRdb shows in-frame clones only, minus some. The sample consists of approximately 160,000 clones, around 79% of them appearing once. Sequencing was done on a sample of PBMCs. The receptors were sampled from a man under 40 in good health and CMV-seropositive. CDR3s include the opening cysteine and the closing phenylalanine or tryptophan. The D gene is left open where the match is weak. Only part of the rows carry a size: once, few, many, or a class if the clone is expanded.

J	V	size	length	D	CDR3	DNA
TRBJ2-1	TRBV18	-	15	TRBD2	CASSRMAGVKDEQFF	TGTGCCAGCTCAAGAATGGCGGGGGTGAAGGATGAGCAGTTCTTC
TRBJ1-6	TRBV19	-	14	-	CASTGTSGNSPLHF	TGTGCCAGTACAGGGACTTCAGGCAATTCACCCCTCCACTTT
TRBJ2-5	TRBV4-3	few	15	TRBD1	CASSQLRTGDETQYF	TGCGCCAGCAGCCAATTGCGGACAGGGGATGAGACCCAGTACTTC
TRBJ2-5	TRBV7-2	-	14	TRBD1	CASGGTGGQETQYF	TGTGCCAGCGGTGGGACAGGGGGCCAAGAGACCCAGTACTTC
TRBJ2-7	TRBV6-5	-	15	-	CASSYRVGGAYEQYF	TGTGCCAGCAGTTACAGGGTCGGTGGGGCCTACGAGCAGTACTTC
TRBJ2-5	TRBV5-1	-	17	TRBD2	CASSARGSGGAGETQYF	TGCGCCAGCAGCGCCCGCGGTAGCGGGGGGGCAGGGGAGACCCAGTACTTC
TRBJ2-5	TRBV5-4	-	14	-	CASSPGGAQETQYF	TGTGCCAGCAGCCCCGGGGGAGCCCAAGAGACCCAGTACTTC
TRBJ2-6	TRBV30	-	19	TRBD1	CAWSSGTGPLSAGANGLTF	TGTGCCTGGAGTTCCGGGACAGGACCCCTTAGCGCTGGGGCCAACGGCCTGACTTTC
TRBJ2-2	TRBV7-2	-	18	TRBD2	CASSSTFSGRASTGELFF	TGTGCCAGCAGCTCTACGTTTAGCGGGAGGGCGAGCACCGGGGAGCTGTTTTTT
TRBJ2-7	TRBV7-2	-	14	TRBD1	CASSLMQGAYEQYF	TGTGCCAGCAGCTTAATGCAGGGGGCTTACGAGCAGTACTTC
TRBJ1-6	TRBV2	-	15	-	CASSELLPDNSPLHF	TGTGCCAGCAGTGAACTCCTACCTGATAATTCACCCCTCCACTTT
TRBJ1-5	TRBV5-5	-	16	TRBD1	CASSLATGANNQPQHF	TGTGCCAGCAGCTTGGCGACAGGGGCAAACAATCAGCCCCAGCATTTT
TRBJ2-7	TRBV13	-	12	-	CASSLRQNEQYF	TGTGCCAGCAGCTTAAGACAGAACGAGCAGTACTTC
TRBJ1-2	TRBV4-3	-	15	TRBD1	CASSQEHTGGYGYTF	TGCGCCAGCAGCCAAGAGCATACAGGGGGCTATGGCTACACCTTC
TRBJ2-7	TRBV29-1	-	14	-	CSVVMYGGSYEQYF	TGCAGCGTTGTTATGTACGGCGGATCCTACGAGCAGTACTTC
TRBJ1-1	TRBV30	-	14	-	CAGTGWGPNTEAFF	TGTGCCGGCACCGGGTGGGGGCCAAACACTGAAGCTTTCTTT
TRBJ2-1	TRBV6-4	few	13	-	CASSDFMSNEQFF	TGTGCCAGCAGTGACTTTATGTCCAATGAGCAGTTCTTC
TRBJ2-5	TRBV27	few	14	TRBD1	CASSSTGGRETQYF	TGTGCCAGCAGTTCAACAGGGGGCCGAGAGACCCAGTACTTC
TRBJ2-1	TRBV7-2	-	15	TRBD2	CASDTAGGLSGEQFF	TGTGCCAGCGACACAGCGGGGGGACTCTCGGGGGAGCAGTTCTTC
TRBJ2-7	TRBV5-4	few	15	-	CASSLSGKPSYEQYF	TGTGCCAGCAGCTTGTCAGGGAAACCCTCCTACGAGCAGTACTTC
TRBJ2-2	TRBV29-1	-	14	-	CSVYGGEGTGELFF	TGCAGCGTGTACGGGGGTGAGGGCACCGGGGAGCTGTTTTTT
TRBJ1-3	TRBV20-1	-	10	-	CSVGENTIYF	TGCAGTGTAGGGGAAAACACCATATATTTT